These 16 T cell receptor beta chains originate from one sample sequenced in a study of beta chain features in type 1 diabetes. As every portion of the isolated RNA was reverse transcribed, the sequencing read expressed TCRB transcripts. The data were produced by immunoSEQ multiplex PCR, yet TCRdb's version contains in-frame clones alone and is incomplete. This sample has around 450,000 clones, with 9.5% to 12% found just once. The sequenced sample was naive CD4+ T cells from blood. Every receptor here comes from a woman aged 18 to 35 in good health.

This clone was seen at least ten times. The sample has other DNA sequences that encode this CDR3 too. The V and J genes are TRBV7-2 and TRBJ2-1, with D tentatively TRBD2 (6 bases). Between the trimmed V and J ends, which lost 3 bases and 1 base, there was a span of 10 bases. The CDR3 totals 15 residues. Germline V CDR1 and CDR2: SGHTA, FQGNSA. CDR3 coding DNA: TGTGCCAGCAGCTTGGCGGGACCTTCCTACAATGAGCAGTTCTTC. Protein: CASSLAGPSYNEQFF.

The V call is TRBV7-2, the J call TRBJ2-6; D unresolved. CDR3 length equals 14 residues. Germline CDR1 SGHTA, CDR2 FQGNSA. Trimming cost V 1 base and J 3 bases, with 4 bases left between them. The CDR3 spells CASSLVGGANVLTF. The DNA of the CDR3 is TGTGCCAGCAGCTTAGTCGGTGGGGCCAACGTCCTGACTTTC.

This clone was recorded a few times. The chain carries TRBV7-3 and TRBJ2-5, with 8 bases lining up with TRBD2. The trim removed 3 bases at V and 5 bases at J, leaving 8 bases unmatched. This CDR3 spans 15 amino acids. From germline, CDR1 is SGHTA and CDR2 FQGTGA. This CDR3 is CASSFGTRGGETQYF. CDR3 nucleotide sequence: TGTGCCAGCAGCTTCGGGACTAGAGGCGGTGAGACCCAGTACTTC.

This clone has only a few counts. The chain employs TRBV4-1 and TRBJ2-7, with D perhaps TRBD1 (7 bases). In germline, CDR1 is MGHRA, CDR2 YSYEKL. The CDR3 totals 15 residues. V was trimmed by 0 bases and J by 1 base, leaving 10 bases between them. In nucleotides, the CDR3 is TGCGCCAGCAGCCAAGAGCAGGGGGGTTCCTACGAGCAGTACGTC. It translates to CASSQEQGGSYEQYV.

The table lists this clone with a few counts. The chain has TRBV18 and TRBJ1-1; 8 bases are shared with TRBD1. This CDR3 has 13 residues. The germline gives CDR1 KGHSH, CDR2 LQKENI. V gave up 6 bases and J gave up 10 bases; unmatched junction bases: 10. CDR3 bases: TGTGCCAGCTCTCCTCAATGGACAGGGAGAGCTTTCTTT. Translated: CASSPQWTGRAFF.

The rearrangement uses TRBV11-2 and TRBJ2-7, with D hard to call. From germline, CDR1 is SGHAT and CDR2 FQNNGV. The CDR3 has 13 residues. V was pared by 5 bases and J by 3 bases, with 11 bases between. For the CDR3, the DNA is TGTGCCAGCAGCCTCGGGTTGAACTACGAGCAGTACGTC. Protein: CASSLGLNYEQYV.

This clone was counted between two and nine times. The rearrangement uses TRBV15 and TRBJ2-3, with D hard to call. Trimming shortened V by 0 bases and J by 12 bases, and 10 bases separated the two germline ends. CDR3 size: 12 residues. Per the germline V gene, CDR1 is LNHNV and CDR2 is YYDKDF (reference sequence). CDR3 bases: TGTGCCACCAGCAGAGATATAGGGTACCAGTATTTT. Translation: CATSRDIGYQYF.

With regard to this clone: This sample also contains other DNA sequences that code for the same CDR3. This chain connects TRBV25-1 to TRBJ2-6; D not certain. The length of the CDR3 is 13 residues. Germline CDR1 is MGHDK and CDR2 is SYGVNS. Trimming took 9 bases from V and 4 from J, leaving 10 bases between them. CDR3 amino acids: CASERAGANVLTF. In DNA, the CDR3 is TGTGCCAGTGAAAGGGCGGGGGCCAACGTCCTGACTTTC.

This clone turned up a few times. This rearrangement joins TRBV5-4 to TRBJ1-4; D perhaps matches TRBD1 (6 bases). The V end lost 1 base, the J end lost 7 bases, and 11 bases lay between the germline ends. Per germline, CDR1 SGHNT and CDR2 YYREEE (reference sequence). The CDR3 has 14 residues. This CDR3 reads CASSLSGDGEKLFF. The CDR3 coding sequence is TGTGCCAGCAGCTTGTCAGGGGACGGTGAAAAACTGTTTTTT.

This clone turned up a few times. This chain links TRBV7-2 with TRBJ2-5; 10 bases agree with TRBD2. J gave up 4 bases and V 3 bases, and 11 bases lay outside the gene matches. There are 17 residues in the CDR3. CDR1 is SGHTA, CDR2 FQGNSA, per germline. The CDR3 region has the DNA TGTGCCAGCAGCTTGGTACTAGCGGGGAGTCTTGGAGAGACCCAGTACTTC. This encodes CASSLVLAGSLGETQYF.

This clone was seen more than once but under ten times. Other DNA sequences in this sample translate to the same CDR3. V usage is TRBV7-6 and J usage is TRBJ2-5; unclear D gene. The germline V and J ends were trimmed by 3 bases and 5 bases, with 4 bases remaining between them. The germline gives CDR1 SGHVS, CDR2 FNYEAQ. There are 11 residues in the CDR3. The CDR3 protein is CASSFRETQYF. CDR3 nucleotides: TGTGCCAGCAGCTTCCGGGAGACCCAGTACTTC.

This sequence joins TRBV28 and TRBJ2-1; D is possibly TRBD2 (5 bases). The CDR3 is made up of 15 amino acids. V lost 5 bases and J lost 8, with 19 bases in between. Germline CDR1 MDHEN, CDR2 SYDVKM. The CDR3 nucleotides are TGTGCCAGCAGTCCCCGTCGTGGAGGCGCCTATGAGCAGTTCTTC. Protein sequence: CASSPRRGGAYEQFF. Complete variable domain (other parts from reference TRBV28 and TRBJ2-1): DVKVTQSSRYLVKRTGEKVFLECVQDMDHENMFWYRQDPGLGLRLIYFSYDVKMKEKGDIPEGYSVSREKKERFSLILESASTNQTSMYLCASSPRRGGAYEQFFGPGTRLTVL.

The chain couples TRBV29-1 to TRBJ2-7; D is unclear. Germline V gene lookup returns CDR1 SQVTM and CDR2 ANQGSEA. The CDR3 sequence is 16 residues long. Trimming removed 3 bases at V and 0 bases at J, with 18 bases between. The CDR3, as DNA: TGCAGCGTTGATCTCCAATGGACGGGCAGCTCCTACGAGCAGTACTTC. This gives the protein CSVDLQWTGSSYEQYF.

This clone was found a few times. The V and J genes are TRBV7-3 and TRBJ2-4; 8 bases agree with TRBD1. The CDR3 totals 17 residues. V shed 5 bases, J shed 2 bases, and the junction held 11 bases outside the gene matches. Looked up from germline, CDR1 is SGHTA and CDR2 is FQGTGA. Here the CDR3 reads CASSPARTGLSKNIQYF. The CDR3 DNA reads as TGTGCCAGCAGCCCAGCTAGGACAGGGTTATCCAAAAACATTCAGTACTTC.

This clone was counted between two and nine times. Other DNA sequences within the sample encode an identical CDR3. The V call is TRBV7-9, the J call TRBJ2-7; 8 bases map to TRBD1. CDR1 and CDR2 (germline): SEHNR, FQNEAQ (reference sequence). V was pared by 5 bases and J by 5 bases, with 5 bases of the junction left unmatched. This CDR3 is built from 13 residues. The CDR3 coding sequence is TGTGCCAGCAGCCTGACAGGGGTCCACGAGCAGTACGTC. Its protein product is CASSLTGVHEQYV.

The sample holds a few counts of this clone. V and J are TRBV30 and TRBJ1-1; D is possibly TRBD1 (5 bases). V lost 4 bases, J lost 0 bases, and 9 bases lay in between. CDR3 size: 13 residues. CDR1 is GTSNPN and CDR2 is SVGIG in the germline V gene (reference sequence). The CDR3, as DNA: TGTGCCTGGACAACAGGTTTGAACACTGAAGCTTTCTTT. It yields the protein CAWTTGLNTEAFF.